The next 3 T cell receptor beta chains were all read from a single sample in a study of T cell responses to AZD1222 COVID-19 vaccine. Only in-frame clones appear in the TCRdb table, and some are missing; sequencing was by immunoSEQ multiplex PCR. This table has about 180,000 clones, just under 95% appearing once. This sample comprised peripheral blood, obtained 28 days after the second dose of the MenACWY control vaccine. The receptors derive from an adult who received the MenACWY meningococcal vaccine as a control.

The gene calls are TRBV28 and TRBJ2-7; the D gene is possibly TRBD2 (7 bases). The CDR3 length is 15 residues. V was cut by 4 bases and J by 2 bases, with 15 bases left in between. Germline CDR1 and CDR2: MDHEN and SYDVKM. Here the CDR3 reads CASSSRLGGAYEQYF. CDR3 sequence (DNA): TGTGCCAGCAGTTCGCGACTAGGGGGGGCCTACGAGCAGTACTTC.

This sequence joins TRBV4-1 and TRBJ2-6; D remains ambiguous. V lost 0 bases and J 0 bases, leaving 12 bases between the germline ends. From germline, CDR1 is MGHRA and CDR2 YSYEKL. The CDR3 length is 18 residues. The CDR3 is CASSQDHAGNSGANVLTF. For the CDR3, the DNA is TGCGCCAGCAGCCAAGATCACGCAGGCAACTCTGGGGCCAACGTCCTGACTTTC.

V gene TRBV5-8 combines with J gene TRBJ2-7; D gene ambiguous. CDR1 is SGHTS and CDR2 is YDEGEE in the germline V gene. The CDR3 loop spans 13 amino acids. Trimming took 5 bases from V and 3 from J, leaving 12 bases between them. The CDR3 bases are TGTGCCAGCAGACCCGGACCCATCTACGAGCAGTACTTC. Amino acids: CASRPGPIYEQYF.